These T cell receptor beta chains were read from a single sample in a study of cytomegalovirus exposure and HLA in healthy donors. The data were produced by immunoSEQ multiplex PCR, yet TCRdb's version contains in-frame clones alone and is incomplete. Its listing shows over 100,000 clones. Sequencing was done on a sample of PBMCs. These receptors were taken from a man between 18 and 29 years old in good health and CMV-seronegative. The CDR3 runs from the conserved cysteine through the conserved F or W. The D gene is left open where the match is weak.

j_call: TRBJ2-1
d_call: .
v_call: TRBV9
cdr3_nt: TGTGCCAGCAGCGTAGGGGCTAGCGAGATGTACGACAATGAGCAGTTCTTC
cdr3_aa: CASSVGASEMYDNEQFF

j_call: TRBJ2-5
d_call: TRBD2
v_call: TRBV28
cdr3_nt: TGTGCCAGCAGTTTGGAGATAGCGGGACAAGAGACCCAGTACTTC
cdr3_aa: CASSLEIAGQETQYF

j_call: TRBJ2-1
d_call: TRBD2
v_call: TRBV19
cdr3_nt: TGTGCCAGTAGGAGTCTAGCGGGGTCGAATGAGCAGTTCTTC
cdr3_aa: CASRSLAGSNEQFF

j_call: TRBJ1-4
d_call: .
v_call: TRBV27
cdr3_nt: TGTGCCAGCAGTCCGGATCCGACAGTTTTAGAAAAACTGTTTTTT
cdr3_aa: CASSPDPTVLEKLFF

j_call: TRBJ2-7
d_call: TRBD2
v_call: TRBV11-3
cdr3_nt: TGTGCCAGCAGCTTAGAGGGAGGGCACTACGAGCAGTACTTC
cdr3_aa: CASSLEGGHYEQYF

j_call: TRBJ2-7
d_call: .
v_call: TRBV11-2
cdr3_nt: TGTGCCAGCAGCCCAAGACAGGCGAAGCAGTACTTC
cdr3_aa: CASSPRQAKQYF

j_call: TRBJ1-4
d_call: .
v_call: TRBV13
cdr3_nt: TGTGCCAGCAGCCAGCGTAGACCAACGGGAAAACTGTTTTTT
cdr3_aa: CASSQRRPTGKLFF

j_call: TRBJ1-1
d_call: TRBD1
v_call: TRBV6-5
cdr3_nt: TGTGCCAGCAGTTCGACAGGGTTAACGAACACTGAAGCTTTCTTT
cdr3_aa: CASSSTGLTNTEAFF

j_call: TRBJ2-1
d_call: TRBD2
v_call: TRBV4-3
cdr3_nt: TGCGCCAGCAGCCAAGATTCACTAGCGGGGGGCCTCTTCTCCTACAATGAGCAGTTCTTC
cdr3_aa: CASSQDSLAGGLFSYNEQFF

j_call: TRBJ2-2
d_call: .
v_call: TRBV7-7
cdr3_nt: TGTGCCAGCAGCGTGGGACCCGGGGAGGCCGGGGAGCTGTTTTTT
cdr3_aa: CASSVGPGEAGELFF

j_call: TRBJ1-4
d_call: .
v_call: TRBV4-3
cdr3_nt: TGCGCCAGCAGCCAAGACGGCCGGGGTGAAAAACTGTTTTTT
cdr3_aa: CASSQDGRGEKLFF

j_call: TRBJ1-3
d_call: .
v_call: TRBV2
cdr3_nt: TGTGCCAGCAGTGAAGAGTGGCTCTCTGGAAACACCATATATTTT
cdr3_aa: CASSEEWLSGNTIYF

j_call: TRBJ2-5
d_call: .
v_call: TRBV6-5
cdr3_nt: TGTGCCAGCAGTTATCGTCTGGGGGGAGGAGAGACCCAGTACTTC
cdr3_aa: CASSYRLGGGETQYF

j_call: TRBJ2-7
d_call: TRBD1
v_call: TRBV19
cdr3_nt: TGTGCCAGTAGTGCAGGGACAGGTGATACCTACGAGCAGTACTTC
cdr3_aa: CASSAGTGDTYEQYF

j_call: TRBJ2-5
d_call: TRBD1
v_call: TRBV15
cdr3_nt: TGTGCCACCAGCAGAGAGACAGGGGGAATAGAGACCCAGTACTTC
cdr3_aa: CATSRETGGIETQYF

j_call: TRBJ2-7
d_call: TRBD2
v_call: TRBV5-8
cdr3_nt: TGTGCCAGCAGCAAGGGACTAGCGGGACCGAGCTCCTACGAGCAGTACTTC
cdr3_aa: CASSKGLAGPSSYEQYF

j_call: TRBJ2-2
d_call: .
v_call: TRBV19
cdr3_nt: TGTGCCAGTACCCACTGGCGGGTCGCGGGCGGGGAGCTGTTTTTT
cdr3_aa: CASTHWRVAGGELFF

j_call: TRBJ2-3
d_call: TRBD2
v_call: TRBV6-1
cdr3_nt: TGTGTCCTCCGGGGACTAGCGGCCAGCACAGATACGCAGTATTTT
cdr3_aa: CVLRGLAASTDTQYF

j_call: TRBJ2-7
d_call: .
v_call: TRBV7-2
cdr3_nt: TGTGCCAGCAGCCAACCGCCTAGGCGGCACGAGCAGTACTTC
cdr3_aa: CASSQPPRRHEQYF

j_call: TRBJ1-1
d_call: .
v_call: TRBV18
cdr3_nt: TGTGCCAGCTCACCCTTCACAGAGGGTGAAGCTTTCTTT
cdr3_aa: CASSPFTEGEAFF

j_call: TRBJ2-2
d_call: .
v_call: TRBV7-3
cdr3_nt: TGTGCCAGCAGCTTAACACCGAGCACCGGGGAGCTGTTTTTT
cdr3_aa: CASSLTPSTGELFF

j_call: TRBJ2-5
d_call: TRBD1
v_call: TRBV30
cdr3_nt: TGTGCCTGGAGTGCCGACAGGGGTGAGACCCAGTACTTC
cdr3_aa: CAWSADRGETQYF

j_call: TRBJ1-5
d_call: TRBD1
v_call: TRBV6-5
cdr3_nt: TGTGCCAGCAGTTACAACAGGGGCGGGCAGCCCCAGCATTTT
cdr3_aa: CASSYNRGGQPQHF

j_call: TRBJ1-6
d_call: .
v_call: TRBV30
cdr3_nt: TGTGCCTGGAGTTCGGGTATCCCAGGGGTTTCGGGGTCACCCCTCCACTTT
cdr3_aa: CAWSSGIPGVSGSPLHF

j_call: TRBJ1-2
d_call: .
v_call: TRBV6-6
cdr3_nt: TGTGCCAGCAGTTACTATCAATTAACAGGAAACTATGGCTACACCTTC
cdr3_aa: CASSYYQLTGNYGYTF

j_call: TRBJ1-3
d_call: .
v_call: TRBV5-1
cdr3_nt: TGCGCCAGCAGCTCCCCCTCGGGAAACACCATATATTTT
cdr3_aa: CASSSPSGNTIYF

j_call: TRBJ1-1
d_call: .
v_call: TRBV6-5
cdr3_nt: TGTGCCAGCAGTGCCAATGCGGGTGAAGCTTTCTTT
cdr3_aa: CASSANAGEAFF

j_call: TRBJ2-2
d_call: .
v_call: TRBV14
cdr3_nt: TGTGCCAGCAGCCAAGATCGACACCTGAACACCGGGGAGCTGTTTTTT
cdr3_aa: CASSQDRHLNTGELFF

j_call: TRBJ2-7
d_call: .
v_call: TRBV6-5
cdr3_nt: TGTGCCAGCAGTTTTGCACAGGGAGTCTCCGAGCAGTACTTC
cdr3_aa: CASSFAQGVSEQYF

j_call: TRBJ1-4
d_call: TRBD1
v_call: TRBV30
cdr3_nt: TGTGCCTGGGATCCGGGACAGGTCCCAAAACTGTTTTTT
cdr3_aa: CAWDPGQVPKLFF

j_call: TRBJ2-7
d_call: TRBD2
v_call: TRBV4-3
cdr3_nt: TGCGCCAGCAGCCAATATAGCGGGATGCCCGGCGAGCAGTACTTC
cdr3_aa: CASSQYSGMPGEQYF

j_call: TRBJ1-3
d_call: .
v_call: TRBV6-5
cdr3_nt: TGTGCCAGCACCCCTTCTAGGGGAAACACCATATATTTT
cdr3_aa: CASTPSRGNTIYF

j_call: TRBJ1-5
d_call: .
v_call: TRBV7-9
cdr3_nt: TGTGCCAGCAGCTTAGCGTGGCAGGGAAACAATCAGCCCCAGCATTTT
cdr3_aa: CASSLAWQGNNQPQHF

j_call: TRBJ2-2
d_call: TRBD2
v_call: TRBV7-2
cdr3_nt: TGTGCCACCCGGGGGGGGGTTAACACCGGGGAGCTGTTTTTT
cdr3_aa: CATRGGVNTGELFF

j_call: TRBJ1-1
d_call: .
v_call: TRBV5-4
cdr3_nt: TGTGCCAGCAGCCCCTCATCCAGCGGTGAAGCTTTCTTT
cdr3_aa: CASSPSSSGEAFF

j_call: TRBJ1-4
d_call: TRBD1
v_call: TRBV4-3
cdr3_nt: TGCGCCAGCAGCCAGGTTGCGGGACAGGGTAGGGAAAAACTGTTTTTT
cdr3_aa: CASSQVAGQGREKLFF

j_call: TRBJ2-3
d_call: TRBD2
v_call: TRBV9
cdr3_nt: TGTGCCAGCAGCGTGGGCGGGGGGGCCACAGATACGCAGTATTTT
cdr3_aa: CASSVGGGATDTQYF

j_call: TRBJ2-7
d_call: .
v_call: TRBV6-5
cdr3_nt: TGTGCCAGCAGTTCCCACTTAGGGGGGGTAGAGCAGTACTTC
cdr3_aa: CASSSHLGGVEQYF

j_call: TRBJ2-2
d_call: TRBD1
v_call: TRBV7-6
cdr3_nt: TGTGCCAGCAGCTCGAGCCCCCTCTGGGACAGGGACACCGGGGAGCTGTTTTTT
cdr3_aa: CASSSSPLWDRDTGELFF

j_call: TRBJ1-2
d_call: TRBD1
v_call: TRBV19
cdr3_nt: TGTGCCAGTAGTAATCGGGACAGGGGACGGGGCTACACCTTC
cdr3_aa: CASSNRDRGRGYTF

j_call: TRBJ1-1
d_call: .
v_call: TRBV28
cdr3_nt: TGTGCCAGCAGTTTCCTAAGCGCCCAGGGGGAAGCTTTCTTT
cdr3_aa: CASSFLSAQGEAFF

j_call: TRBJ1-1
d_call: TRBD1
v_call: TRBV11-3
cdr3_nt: TGTGCCAGCAGCCGAACAGGGGGGAACACTGAAGCTTTCTTT
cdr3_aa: CASSRTGGNTEAFF

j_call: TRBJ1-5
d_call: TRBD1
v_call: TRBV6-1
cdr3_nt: TGTGCCAGCAGCGTACAGGGGCATGGTCAGCCCCAGCATTTT
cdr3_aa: CASSVQGHGQPQHF

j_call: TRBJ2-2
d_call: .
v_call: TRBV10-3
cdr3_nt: TGTGCCATCAGTGACGGGCGGGAAAAGGGCGGGGAGCTGTTTTTT
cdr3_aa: CAISDGREKGGELFF

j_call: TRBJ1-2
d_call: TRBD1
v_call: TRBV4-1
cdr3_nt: TGCGCCAGCAGCGGGGGACAGGGGGCGCATAGCTACACCTTC
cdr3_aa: CASSGGQGAHSYTF

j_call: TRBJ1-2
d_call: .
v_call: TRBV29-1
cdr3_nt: TGCAGCGTTTTGCCACAGGAGGGAAAAAACTATGGCTACACCTTC
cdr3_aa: CSVLPQEGKNYGYTF

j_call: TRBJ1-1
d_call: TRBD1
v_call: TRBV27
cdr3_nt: TGTGCCAGCAGTTATACAGGGGACACTGAAGCTTTCTTT
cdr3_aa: CASSYTGDTEAFF

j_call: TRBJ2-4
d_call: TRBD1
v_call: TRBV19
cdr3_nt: TGTGCCAGTAGTCCCATCGGACAGGGGAAAAACATTCAGTACTTC
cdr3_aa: CASSPIGQGKNIQYF